This T cell receptor beta chain appears in the sequencing data of a study of shared clonotypes between healthy human individuals. Findings of the study overall: The authors expected sequencing depth to affect clonotype sharing among donors. Represented genetic and exposure-history diversity was restricted by having few donors. Several donors had around 5% of their naive CD4 clonotypes in common.

This clone was seen a single time. Its antigen is undetermined. In the authors' methods: Sequence data from immunoSEQ were junction-only and lacked quality scores; consequently, filtering differed. TCRdb keeps only in-frame clones here, not all; method: immunoSEQ multiplex PCR. The V and J calls and clone size come from that table; D and trimming were worked out from the DNA. The sample contains about 2.1 million clones, 85% to 95% of which appear only once. The naive CD8 subset, CD45RO-negative cells positively selected for CCR7, excluded terminally differentiated effector memory CD45RA+ cells. The source of this sequence is a man between 18 and 29 years old in good health. Some clones in this sample may be carry-over from other donors' samples. Sequencing was carried out using naive CD8+ T cells from PBMCs.

The CDR3 region is CASSLGRRSSYNEQFF. The CDR3 nucleotides are TGTGCCAGCAGCTTAGGAAGGCGAAGCTCCTACAATGAGCAGTTCTTC. This chain connects TRBV7-2 to TRBJ2-1; D is undetermined. V shed 1 base and J shed 0 bases, with 10 bases lying between them. Germline V lookup: CDR1 SGHTA, CDR2 FQGNSA. The CDR3 sequence is 16 residues long. Based on the CDR3 plus reference TRBV7-2 and TRBJ2-1, the full variable domain is GAGVSQSPSNKVTEKGKDVELRCDPISGHTALYWYRQSLGQGLEFLIYFQGNSAPDKSGLPSDRFSAERTGGSVSTLTIQRTQQEDSAVYLCASSLGRRSSYNEQFFGPGTRLTVL.